This T cell receptor (beta chain) was obtained from a study of shared clonotypes between healthy human individuals. On the study more broadly: Donors had three CD4 naive, three CD4 memory, two CD8 naive and one CD8 memory plate apiece. Points from the study as a whole: About 5% was the fraction of naive CD4 clonotypes found shared across a few donors. Shared clonotypes across all four donors exceeded non-shared ones in generation probability.

Germline loops: CDR1 GTSNPN, CDR2 SVGIG (reference sequence). V was cut by 3 bases and J by 8 bases, with 11 bases left in between. This CDR3 comprises 13 residues. Deep-level settings were used for running the assay. Profiling relied on immunoSEQ multiplex PCR, and the TCRdb table lists in-frame clones only, not all of them. The table lists roughly 2.5 million clones, approximately 94% of them singletons. A note on this clone: The target antigen is unknown.

The sample comprised naive CD4+ T cells sorted from blood. Subset indicated: CD45RA+ positively selected. This sequence joins TRBV30 and TRBJ1-6; D gene uncertain. The receptor's source is a man aged 18 to 35 in good health. The CDR3 bases are TGTGCCTGGAGGTCAGCGGGGTATTCACCCCTCCACTTT. Its translation is CAWRSAGYSPLHF.